This entry lists 19 T cell receptor beta chains sequenced from one sample in a study of CD8 T cells in Susac syndrome. A quantity of about 0.5 to 1 ug RNA underwent reverse transcription using random hexamers. MiXCR, applied by TCRdb to the immunoSEQ multiplex PCR reads, yields one record per CDR3 protein. Of roughly 250,000 distinct CDR3 sequences listed, 90% to 96% are singletons. The sequencing sample was made of CD4+ T cells from PBMCs. These receptors were obtained from a human donor with Susac syndrome.

J is TRBJ2-1 and V is TRBV20-1, with unresolved D. The germline V gene has CDR1 DFQATT and CDR2 SNEGSKA (reference sequence). Deletions cut 7 bases from V and 3 bases from J, with 7 bases between. The CDR3 has 11 amino acids. The CDR3, as DNA: TGCAGTGTGAGGCTCTACAATGAGCAGTTCTTC. Its protein product is CSVRLYNEQFF.

The chain recombines TRBV18 with TRBJ1-5, with TRBD1 as a possible D gene (5 bases). V lost 3 bases and J lost 8, with 14 bases in between. Germline loops: CDR1 KGHSH, CDR2 LQKENI. The CDR3 is 14 amino acids. The CDR3 region has the DNA TGTGCCAGCTCACCTTCCAAGGGGAATGAGCCCCAGCATTTT. Its protein product is CASSPSKGNEPQHF.

This clonotype was counted a single time. CDR3 nucleotides: TGTGCCAGCAGCCCCCCAGATACCAACTATGGCTACACCTTC. It specifies CASSPPDTNYGYTF. This chain links TRBV12-3 or TRBV12-4 with TRBJ1-2; no firm D call. CDR3 length: 14 amino acids. V was pared by 6 bases and J by 2 bases, with 13 bases between.

In its sample, this clonotype was seen a few times. The gene calls are TRBV20-1 and TRBJ1-1, with a possible D match to TRBD1 (5 bases). V gave up 7 bases and J gave up 1 base, with 10 bases separating them. Germline-derived CDR1 and CDR2 are DFQATT and SNEGSKA (reference sequence). The CDR3 is 12 amino acids. The DNA of the CDR3 is TGCAGTGTCGTCCAGGGGAACACTGAAGCTTTCTTT. It encodes CSVVQGNTEAFF.

The chain employs TRBV20-1 and TRBJ1-1; a possible D gene is TRBD1 (6 bases). Trimming cost V 1 base and J 6 bases, with 9 bases left between them. Per the germline V gene, CDR1 is DFQATT and CDR2 is SNEGSKA (reference sequence). The CDR3 is 12 amino acids. CDR3 in amino acids: CSARGGQAEAFF. For the CDR3, the DNA is TGCAGTGCTAGAGGGGGGCAGGCTGAAGCTTTCTTT.

This clonotype came up once. This chain joins TRBV30 and TRBJ2-2; no definite D call. The CDR3 is made up of 14 amino acids. V shed 0 bases and J shed 6 bases, with 11 bases lying between them. Germline lookup yields CDR1 GTSNPN and CDR2 SVGIG (reference sequence). CDR3 in amino acids: CAWSVLLGSGELFF. CDR3 DNA: TGTGCCTGGAGTGTACTCTTAGGGTCCGGGGAGCTGTTTTTT. Full variable domain (missing parts from reference TRBV30 and TRBJ2-2): SQTIHQWPATLVQPVGSPLSLECTVEGTSNPNLYWYRQAAGRGLQLLFYSVGIGQISSEVPQNLSASRPQDRQFILSSKKLLLSDSGFYLCAWSVLLGSGELFFGEGSRLTVL.

The genes are TRBV11-2 and TRBJ2-1, with 7 bases matching TRBD2. The CDR3 loop spans 13 amino acids. Per germline, CDR1 SGHAT and CDR2 FQNNGV. V trimming: 5 bases; J trimming: 3 bases; junction bases outside the gene matches: 1. The CDR3 sequence: CASSRGGYNEQFF. Here the CDR3 DNA reads TGTGCCAGCAGCCGCGGGGGCTACAATGAGCAGTTCTTC.

The chain employs TRBV5-1 and TRBJ2-7; 8 bases agree with TRBD2. V shed 7 bases, J shed 5 bases, and the junction held 14 bases outside the gene matches. Germline V gene data show CDR1 as SGHRS and CDR2 as YFSETQ. The CDR3 loop spans 15 amino acids. The CDR3: CASGQSPGTRNEQYF. The CDR3, as DNA: TGCGCCAGCGGCCAATCCCCCGGGACTAGGAACGAGCAGTACTTC.

In this sample, this clonotype turned up once. This chain uses TRBV29-1 with TRBJ2-3; TRBD1 agrees at 9 bases. The CDR3 contains 14 residues. Per the germline V gene, CDR1 is SQVTM and CDR2 is ANQGSEA. V lost 5 bases to trimming and J lost 4 bases; unmatched junction nucleotides: 7. CDR3 sequence: CSVLWGQGSDTQYF. DNA for the CDR3: TGCAGCGTTTTATGGGGACAGGGTTCAGATACGCAGTATTTT.

The chain couples TRBV18 to TRBJ2-7; D gene ambiguous. Germline lookup yields CDR1 KGHSH and CDR2 LQKENI. This CDR3 region has 16 residues. Between the trimmed V and J ends, which lost 0 bases and 1 base, there was a span of 13 bases. Written as DNA, the CDR3 is TGTGCCAGCTCACCACCGGATTGGGCAGTTTCCTACGAGCAGTACTTC. As protein: CASSPPDWAVSYEQYF.

V gene TRBV5-1 combines with J gene TRBJ2-2; TRBD1 is a possible D gene (6 bases). The CDR3 consists of 14 residues. Germline V gives CDR1 SGHRS, CDR2 YFSETQ. The V gene lost 3 bases and the J gene lost 3 bases, with 9 bases spanning the gap. The CDR3: CASSYNRDTGELFF. CDR3 in DNA: TGCGCCAGCAGCTATAACAGGGACACCGGGGAGCTGTTTTTT. Full variable domain (remainder filled in from reference TRBV5-1 and TRBJ2-2): KAGVTQTPRYLIKTRGQQVTLSCSPISGHRSVSWYQQTPGQGLQFLFEYFSETQRNKGNFPGRFSGRQFSNSRSEMNVSTLELGDSALYLCASSYNRDTGELFFGEGSRLTVL.

This chain connects TRBV20-1 to TRBJ1-5, with D maybe TRBD1 (5 bases). The V and J ends lost 3 bases and 3 bases respectively, with 12 bases between them. Germline CDR1 and CDR2: DFQATT and SNEGSKA (reference sequence). The CDR3 has 14 residues. The CDR3 nucleotides read TGCAGTGCTAGGGCAGGGACTTTCAATCAGCCCCAGCATTTT. This gives the protein CSARAGTFNQPQHF.

This clonotype has only one observation. V usage is TRBV3-1 and J usage is TRBJ1-2; possible D gene TRBD1, 6 bases. CDR1 and CDR2 (germline): LGHDT, YNNKEL (reference sequence). The CDR3 is 14 residues long. The ends were cut back, 0 bases at V and 8 bases at J, with 13 bases in the middle. CDR3: CASSQDMGAEGYTF. The CDR3 bases are TGTGCCAGCAGCCAAGATATGGGGGCTGAGGGCTACACCTTC.

The count of this clonotype is one. V and J are TRBV30 and TRBJ2-7, with no clear D. V was cut by 0 bases and J by 5 bases, with 14 bases left in between. The CDR3 spans 14 residues. From germline, CDR1 is GTSNPN and CDR2 SVGIG (reference sequence). The CDR3 sequence: CAWSVLRGRDEQYF. The DNA for the CDR3 is TGTGCCTGGAGTGTACTTCGAGGCAGAGACGAGCAGTACTTC.

This sequence joins TRBV5-1 and TRBJ2-7, with 10 bases aligning to TRBD2. CDR3 length: 17 residues. CDR1 SGHRS and CDR2 YFSETQ come from the germline V gene. V dropped 3 bases and J dropped 7; count of bases not matched to a gene: 16. CDR3 region: CASSSAKLAGPYSEQYF. In DNA, the CDR3 is TGCGCCAGCAGCTCCGCTAAACTAGCGGGACCATATTCAGAGCAGTACTTC.

The V gene is TRBV20-1, the J gene TRBJ2-7; 7 nucleotides line up with TRBD1. CDR1 and CDR2 (germline): DFQATT, SNEGSKA (reference sequence). The CDR3 spans 15 residues. After removal of 0 bases from V and 3 bases from J, the junction contained 8 bases not matched to a gene. The CDR3 coding sequence is TGCAGTGCTAGAGACCCGACAGGGCAGGGCTACGAGCAGTACTTC. Its protein product is CSARDPTGQGYEQYF.

This clonotype was counted a single time. V and J are TRBV24-1 and TRBJ2-1, with 9 bases matching TRBD1. The CDR3 length is 17 residues. Germline lookup yields CDR1 KGHDR and CDR2 SFDVKD. V dropped 4 bases and J dropped 0; count of bases not matched to a gene: 6. CDR3 region: CATSDGNRGPSYNEQFF. Here the CDR3 DNA reads TGTGCCACCAGTGACGGTAACAGGGGGCCCTCCTACAATGAGCAGTTCTTC.

This clonotype was counted a single time. The genes are TRBV30 and TRBJ1-1, with 10 nucleotides matching TRBD1. J lost 7 bases, V lost 0 bases, and 5 bases had no gene match. Per germline, CDR1 GTSNPN and CDR2 SVGIG (reference sequence). The CDR3 extends over 14 amino acids. The CDR3 loop is CAWSVLGQGVEAFF. CDR3 coding DNA: TGTGCCTGGAGTGTACTTGGACAGGGGGTTGAAGCTTTCTTT. Looking up the rest from reference TRBV30 and TRBJ1-1 gives the full variable domain: SQTIHQWPATLVQPVGSPLSLECTVEGTSNPNLYWYRQAAGRGLQLLFYSVGIGQISSEVPQNLSASRPQDRQFILSSKKLLLSDSGFYLCAWSVLGQGVEAFFGQGTRLTVV.

This chain connects TRBV20-1 to TRBJ2-5; D may be TRBD2 (6 bases). Germline V lookup: CDR1 DFQATT, CDR2 SNEGSKA (reference sequence). The CDR3 is made up of 12 amino acids. Trimming took off 8 bases at V and 7 bases at J, with 17 bases between the two ends. The CDR3 nucleotides read TGCAGTCCCGGGACTCCGTCAGGGACCCAGTACTTC. The encoded protein is CSPGTPSGTQYF.